The 18 T cell receptor beta chains below come from one sample, sequenced in a study of blood T cell repertoires in COVID-19. Using immunoSEQ multiplex PCR, the repertoire was profiled, and TCRdb retains in-frame clones only, with some absent. The sample includes approximately 160,000 clones, roughly nine tenths of them seen just once. Sequenced sample: PBMCs or T cells enriched from blood (not recorded which). The receptors shown here come from a woman in her forties or fifties who had recovered from COVID-19.

CDR3 nucleotides: TGTGCCAGCAGGAGGAACTCTGGGGCCAACGTCCTGACTTTC. This gives the protein CASRRNSGANVLTF. The V call is TRBV11-2, the J call TRBJ2-6; D unresolved. The CDR3 consists of 14 residues. The germline V gene encodes CDR1 SGHAT and CDR2 FQNNGV. V was cut by 6 bases and J by 0 bases, with 6 bases left in between.

V gene TRBV19 combines with J gene TRBJ2-5; tentatively, D is TRBD1 (6 bases). This CDR3 comprises 15 residues. With 9 bases removed from V and 2 bases from J, the gap between germline ends came to 19 bases. Germline CDR1 LNHDA, CDR2 SQIVND (reference sequence). The CDR3 protein is CASSSLNRAQETQYF. In nucleotides, the CDR3 is TGTGCCAGCTCATCCCTCAACAGGGCGCAAGAGACCCAGTACTTC.

The genes are TRBV5-8 and TRBJ2-1, with 9 bases that match TRBD2. Germline trimming cut 0 bases from V and 8 bases from J; bases unmatched to any gene: 6. Germline CDR1 is SGHTS and CDR2 is YDEGEE. This CDR3 contains 15 residues. CDR3 nucleotides: TGTGCCAGCAGCTTGGGCGGGAGGGCCCGGGATGAGCAGTTCTTC. Amino acids: CASSLGGRARDEQFF.

The chain couples TRBV10-1 to TRBJ1-1; D gene unclear. Trimming left V 3 bases short and J 4 bases short, with 15 bases between. Germline V CDR1 and CDR2: WNHNN, SYGVQD (reference sequence). This CDR3 has 15 amino acids. The CDR3 protein is CASSDTDRGGTEAFF. CDR3 DNA: TGCGCCAGCAGTGACACAGACCGCGGAGGCACTGAAGCTTTCTTT.

This chain links TRBV28 with TRBJ1-6; D not resolved. The CDR3 extends over 13 amino acids. The germline V and J ends were trimmed by 7 bases and 5 bases, with 9 bases remaining between them. Per the germline V gene, CDR1 is MDHEN and CDR2 is SYDVKM. The DNA of the CDR3 is TGTGCCAGCATTGCCAGGCATAATTCACCCCTCCACTTT. This translates into CASIARHNSPLHF.

The chain employs TRBV4-2 and TRBJ2-7; 7 nucleotides line up with TRBD2. The CDR3 totals 14 residues. After removal of 1 base from V and 3 bases from J, the junction contained 3 bases not matched to a gene. CDR1 and CDR2 (germline): LGHNA, YNFKEQ. CDR3 sequence reads: CASSQVRDYYEQYF. As DNA, the CDR3 is TGTGCCAGCAGCCAAGTCAGGGACTACTACGAGCAGTACTTC.

This clone occurred once. V usage is TRBV18 and J usage is TRBJ2-7; D is perhaps TRBD1 (5 bases). In germline, CDR1 is KGHSH, CDR2 LQKENI. Deletions cut 3 bases from V and 0 bases from J, with 15 bases between. The CDR3 extends over 16 amino acids. DNA for the CDR3: TGTGCCAGCTCACCTCGTGCCTTAGGGGACTCCTACGAGCAGTACTTC. It translates to CASSPRALGDSYEQYF.

V usage is TRBV18 and J usage is TRBJ2-7; 8 bases agree with TRBD1. This CDR3 spans 18 amino acids. Germline values: CDR1 KGHSH, CDR2 LQKENI. Trimming removed 0 bases from V and 8 bases from J; junction bases left unmatched: 18. CDR3 loop: CASSPPPGPGQAAGKQYF. CDR3 bases: TGTGCCAGCTCACCACCCCCCGGGCCGGGACAGGCCGCCGGGAAGCAGTACTTC.

This chain uses TRBV19 with TRBJ1-4; D perhaps matches TRBD1 (6 bases). The CDR3 consists of 15 residues. The V and J ends lost 0 bases and 10 bases respectively, with 15 bases between them. From germline, CDR1 is LNHDA and CDR2 SQIVND (reference sequence). The CDR3 nucleotides are TGTGCCAGTAGTATAGAACAGGGCCAGGGCGGAAAACTGTTTTTT. It specifies CASSIEQGQGGKLFF.

V is TRBV15 and J is TRBJ1-1; 10 bases are shared with TRBD1. Per the germline V gene, CDR1 is LNHNV and CDR2 is YYDKDF (reference sequence). V dropped 6 bases and J dropped 3; count of bases not matched to a gene: 4. CDR3 size: 14 residues. The CDR3 is CATRGTGVHTEAFF. Written as DNA, the CDR3 is TGTGCCACCAGAGGGACAGGGGTGCACACTGAAGCTTTCTTT.

The chain couples TRBV7-9 to TRBJ2-5, with 8 bases that match TRBD2. V trimming: 2 bases; J trimming: 3 bases; junction bases outside the gene matches: 11. This CDR3 is built from 17 residues. Per the germline V gene, CDR1 is SEHNR and CDR2 is FQNEAQ (reference sequence). As DNA, the CDR3 is TGTGCCAGCAGCTTATCCGGACTAGCAGGAGGAAAAGAGACCCAGTACTTC. It specifies CASSLSGLAGGKETQYF.

This clone was seen once. J is TRBJ2-7 and V is TRBV10-3, with D perhaps TRBD1 (6 bases). This CDR3 comprises 14 residues. Germline-derived CDR1 and CDR2 are ENHRY and SYGVKD. V shed 2 bases and J shed 7 bases, with 15 bases lying between them. In DNA form, the CDR3 reads TGTGCCATCAGTGAGGTCGGCAGGGGTGGGGAGCAGTACTTC. Translation: CAISEVGRGGEQYF.

The V and J genes are TRBV7-2 and TRBJ1-1, with D possibly matching TRBD1 (5 bases). The CDR3 is made up of 16 amino acids. The germline V gene encodes CDR1 SGHTA and CDR2 FQGNSA. Trimming took off 2 bases at V and 1 base at J, with 14 bases between the two ends. For the CDR3, the DNA is TGTGCCAGCAGCTTAATCTTGGGAGGGACGAACACTGAAGCTTTCTTT. This sequence encodes CASSLILGGTNTEAFF.

This sequence joins TRBV6-5 and TRBJ1-6; a possible D gene is TRBD1 (6 bases). CDR1 is MNHEY and CDR2 is SVGAGI in the germline V gene. V lost 6 bases and J 9 bases, leaving 18 bases between the germline ends. This CDR3 is 15 amino acids long. CDR3 region: CASRAGDIGGSPLHF. The CDR3 bases are TGTGCCAGCAGAGCCGGGGACATTGGAGGTTCACCCCTCCACTTT.

The rearrangement uses TRBV28 and TRBJ2-2; 7 nucleotides agree with TRBD1. CDR3 length equals 14 residues. The V gene end was trimmed by 6 bases and the J gene end by 7 bases; junction bases not matched to a gene: 8. Germline V CDR1 and CDR2: MDHEN, SYDVKM. The DNA of the CDR3 is TGTGCCAGCAGCCGAGGGACAGACAGCGGGGAGCTGTTTTTT. Its protein is CASSRGTDSGELFF.

The chain joins TRBV30 to TRBJ1-2, with a tentative D call TRBD1 (5 bases). Germline CDR1 reads GTSNPN; CDR2 reads SVGIG (reference sequence). The CDR3 contains 12 residues. Trimming pared 5 bases from V and 2 bases from J, leaving 9 bases between. The CDR3 protein is CAWRGDNYGYTF. CDR3 in DNA: TGTGCCTGGCGGGGGGACAACTATGGCTACACCTTC.

The J gene is TRBJ1-2, the V gene TRBV12-5; 9 bases fit TRBD1. CDR3 size: 16 residues. Germline V gene sequence: CDR1 LGHNT, CDR2 FRNRAP. J lost 8 bases, V lost 5 bases, and 15 bases had no gene match. The CDR3 protein is CASGTVSTGGILGYTF. DNA of the CDR3: TGTGCTAGTGGTACAGTTTCGACAGGGGGTATATTAGGCTACACCTTC.

The gene calls are TRBV25-1 and TRBJ1-2; D possibly corresponds to TRBD1 (6 bases). Germline V gene lookup returns CDR1 MGHDK and CDR2 SYGVNS. Trimming took off 7 bases at V and 4 bases at J, with 22 bases between the two ends. The CDR3 runs to 16 residues. The CDR3 protein is CASTHREGKLFYGYTF. CDR3 bases: TGTGCCAGCACCCACAGGGAGGGAAAGCTATTCTATGGCTACACCTTC.